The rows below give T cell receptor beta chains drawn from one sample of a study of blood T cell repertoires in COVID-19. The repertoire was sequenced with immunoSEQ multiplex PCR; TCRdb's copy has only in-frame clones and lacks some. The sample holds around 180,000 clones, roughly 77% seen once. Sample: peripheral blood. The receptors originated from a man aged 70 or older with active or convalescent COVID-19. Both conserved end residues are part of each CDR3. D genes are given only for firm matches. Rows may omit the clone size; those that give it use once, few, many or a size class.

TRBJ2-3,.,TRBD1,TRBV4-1,TGCGCCAGCAGCCAAGATACGAGGACAGGGTGGGATACGCAGTATTTT,CASSQDTRTGWDTQYF
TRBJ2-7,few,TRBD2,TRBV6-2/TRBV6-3,TGTGCCAGCACCCCCGGGACTAGTTATAAGTCAGGGCAGTACTTC,CASTPGTSYKSGQYF
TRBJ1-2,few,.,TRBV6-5,TGTGCCAGCAGTTTTGCTTGGTCGCGAGGCTATGGCTACACCTTC,CASSFAWSRGYGYTF
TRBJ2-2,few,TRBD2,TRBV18,TGTGCCAGCTCAGTCCGGGGGGACACCGGGGAGCTGTTTTTT,CASSVRGDTGELFF
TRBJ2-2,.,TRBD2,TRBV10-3,TGTGCCACGGAAGCGGGGGGGCCCCACCGGGAGCTGTTTTTT,CATEAGGPHRELFF
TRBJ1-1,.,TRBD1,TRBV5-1,TGCGCCAGCAGCTTGACAGGGGGCGGCACTGAAGCTTTCTTT,CASSLTGGGTEAFF
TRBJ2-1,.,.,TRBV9,TGTGCCAGCAGCCTCGATATTCAGGGTTTGGGGCAGTTCTTC,CASSLDIQGLGQFF
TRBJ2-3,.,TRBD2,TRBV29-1,TGCAGCGTTGATAGAGATTCCGGGACTAGCGGGGGGGCCGTAGATACGCAGTATTTT,CSVDRDSGTSGGAVDTQYF
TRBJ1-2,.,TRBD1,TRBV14,TGTGCCAGCAGCCTTACGACAGGGGGCTGGGGCTACACCTTC,CASSLTTGGWGYTF
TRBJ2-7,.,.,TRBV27,TGTGCCAGCAGTCCAGTGACGGGTGGGGAGCAGTACTTC,CASSPVTGGEQYF
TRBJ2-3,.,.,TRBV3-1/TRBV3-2,TGTGCCAGCCGACGGGTCCTCACAGATACGCAGTATTTT,CASRRVLTDTQYF
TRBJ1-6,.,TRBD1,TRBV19,TGTGCCAGTAAGGACAGGGCCGACACAAATTCACCCCTCCACTTT,CASKDRADTNSPLHF
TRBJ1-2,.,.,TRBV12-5,TGTGCTAGTGGGACGGCCAGGCGTGGCTATGGCTACACCTTC,CASGTARRGYGYTF
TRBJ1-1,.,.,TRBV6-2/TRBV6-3,TGTGCCAGCAGTTCACAAATGAGGACTGAAGCTTTCTTT,CASSSQMRTEAFF
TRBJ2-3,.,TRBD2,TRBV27,TGTGCCAGCAGTGCCCAGACTAGCGGGTACACAGATACGCAGTATTTT,CASSAQTSGYTDTQYF
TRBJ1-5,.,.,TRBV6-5,TGTGCCAGCACCACTAATCAGCCCCAGCATTTT,CASTTNQPQHF
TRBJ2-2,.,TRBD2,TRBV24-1,TGTGCCACCAGTGGGCTAGCGGGGACCGGGGAGCTGTTTTTT,CATSGLAGTGELFF
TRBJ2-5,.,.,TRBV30,TGTGCCTGGATCCCCAAGGACTTCCAAGAGACCCAGTACTTC,CAWIPKDFQETQYF
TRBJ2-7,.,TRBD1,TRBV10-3,TGTGCCATCAGTAATCCGGGACAGGCCCCCCACGAGCAGTACTTC,CAISNPGQAPHEQYF
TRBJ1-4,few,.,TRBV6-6,TGTGCCAGCAGTAGGGACACGGAAAAACTGTTTTTT,CASSRDTEKLFF
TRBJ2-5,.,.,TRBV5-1,TGCGCCAGCAGCTTGTCTGGGACACTCCAAGAGACCCAGTACTTC,CASSLSGTLQETQYF
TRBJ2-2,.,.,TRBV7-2,TGTGCCAGCAGCATACTAGTCCAGGCGGCCGGGGAGCTGTTTTTT,CASSILVQAAGELFF
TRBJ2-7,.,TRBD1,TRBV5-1,TGCGCCAGCAGCTTGGGACCCTCCTCCACAGGGGGCGTAGGTGGGTCCTACGAGCAGTACTTC,CASSLGPSSTGGVGGSYEQYF